This record concerns one T cell receptor beta chain sequence. TCRdb itself ran the 5' RACE reads through MiXCR, one entry per CDR3 protein. The sample has tens of thousands of distinct CDR3 sequences, over 10% seen once. The V and J ends lost 10 bases and 4 bases respectively, with 17 bases between them. The length of the CDR3 is 13 residues. Germline CDR1 reads ENHRY; CDR2 reads SYGVKD. This sample was included in a study of early T cells in non-severe SARS-CoV-2 infection. The material sequenced was whole blood, taken at baseline. The receptor was isolated from an adult who was a healthcare worker with PCR-confirmed SARS-CoV-2 infection or an uninfected control (not recorded which). The gene calls are TRBV10-3 and TRBJ2-7; D not resolved. The CDR3 region has the DNA TGTGCCACCAGCTCGGTTGAATTATACGAGCAGTACTTC. Translated: CATSSVELYEQYF.